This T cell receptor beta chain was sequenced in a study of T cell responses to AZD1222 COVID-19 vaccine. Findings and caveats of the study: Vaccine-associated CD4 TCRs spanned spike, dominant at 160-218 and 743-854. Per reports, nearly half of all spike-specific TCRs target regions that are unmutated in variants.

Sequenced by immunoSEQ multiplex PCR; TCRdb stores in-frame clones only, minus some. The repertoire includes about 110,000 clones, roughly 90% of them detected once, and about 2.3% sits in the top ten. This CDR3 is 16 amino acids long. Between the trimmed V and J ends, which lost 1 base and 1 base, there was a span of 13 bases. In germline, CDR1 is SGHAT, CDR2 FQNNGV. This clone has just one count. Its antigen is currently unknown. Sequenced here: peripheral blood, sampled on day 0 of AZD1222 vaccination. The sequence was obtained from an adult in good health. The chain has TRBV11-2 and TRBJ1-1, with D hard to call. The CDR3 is CASSLVSAIRNTEAFF. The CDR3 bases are TGTGCCAGCAGCTTAGTCAGCGCTATCCGGAACACTGAAGCTTTCTTT.